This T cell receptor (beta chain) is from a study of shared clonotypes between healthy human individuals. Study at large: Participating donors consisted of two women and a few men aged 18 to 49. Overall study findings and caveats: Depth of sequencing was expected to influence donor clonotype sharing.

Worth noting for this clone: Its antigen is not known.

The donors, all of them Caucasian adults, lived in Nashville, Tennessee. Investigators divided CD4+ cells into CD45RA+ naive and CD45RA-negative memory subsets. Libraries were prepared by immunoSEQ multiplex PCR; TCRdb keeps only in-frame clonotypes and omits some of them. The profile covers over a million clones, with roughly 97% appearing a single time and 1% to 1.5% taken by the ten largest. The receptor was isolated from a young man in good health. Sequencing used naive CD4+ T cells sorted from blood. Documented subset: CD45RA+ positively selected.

CDR3 bases: TGTGCCAGCAGTTCCCGAAGGCAAGAGACCCAGTACTTC. It encodes CASSSRRQETQYF. This rearrangement joins TRBV6-6 to TRBJ2-5; D uncertain. The V and J ends lost 4 bases and 2 bases respectively, with 8 bases between them. This CDR3 is built from 13 residues. Germline CDR1 reads MNHNY; CDR2 reads SVGAGI (reference sequence).